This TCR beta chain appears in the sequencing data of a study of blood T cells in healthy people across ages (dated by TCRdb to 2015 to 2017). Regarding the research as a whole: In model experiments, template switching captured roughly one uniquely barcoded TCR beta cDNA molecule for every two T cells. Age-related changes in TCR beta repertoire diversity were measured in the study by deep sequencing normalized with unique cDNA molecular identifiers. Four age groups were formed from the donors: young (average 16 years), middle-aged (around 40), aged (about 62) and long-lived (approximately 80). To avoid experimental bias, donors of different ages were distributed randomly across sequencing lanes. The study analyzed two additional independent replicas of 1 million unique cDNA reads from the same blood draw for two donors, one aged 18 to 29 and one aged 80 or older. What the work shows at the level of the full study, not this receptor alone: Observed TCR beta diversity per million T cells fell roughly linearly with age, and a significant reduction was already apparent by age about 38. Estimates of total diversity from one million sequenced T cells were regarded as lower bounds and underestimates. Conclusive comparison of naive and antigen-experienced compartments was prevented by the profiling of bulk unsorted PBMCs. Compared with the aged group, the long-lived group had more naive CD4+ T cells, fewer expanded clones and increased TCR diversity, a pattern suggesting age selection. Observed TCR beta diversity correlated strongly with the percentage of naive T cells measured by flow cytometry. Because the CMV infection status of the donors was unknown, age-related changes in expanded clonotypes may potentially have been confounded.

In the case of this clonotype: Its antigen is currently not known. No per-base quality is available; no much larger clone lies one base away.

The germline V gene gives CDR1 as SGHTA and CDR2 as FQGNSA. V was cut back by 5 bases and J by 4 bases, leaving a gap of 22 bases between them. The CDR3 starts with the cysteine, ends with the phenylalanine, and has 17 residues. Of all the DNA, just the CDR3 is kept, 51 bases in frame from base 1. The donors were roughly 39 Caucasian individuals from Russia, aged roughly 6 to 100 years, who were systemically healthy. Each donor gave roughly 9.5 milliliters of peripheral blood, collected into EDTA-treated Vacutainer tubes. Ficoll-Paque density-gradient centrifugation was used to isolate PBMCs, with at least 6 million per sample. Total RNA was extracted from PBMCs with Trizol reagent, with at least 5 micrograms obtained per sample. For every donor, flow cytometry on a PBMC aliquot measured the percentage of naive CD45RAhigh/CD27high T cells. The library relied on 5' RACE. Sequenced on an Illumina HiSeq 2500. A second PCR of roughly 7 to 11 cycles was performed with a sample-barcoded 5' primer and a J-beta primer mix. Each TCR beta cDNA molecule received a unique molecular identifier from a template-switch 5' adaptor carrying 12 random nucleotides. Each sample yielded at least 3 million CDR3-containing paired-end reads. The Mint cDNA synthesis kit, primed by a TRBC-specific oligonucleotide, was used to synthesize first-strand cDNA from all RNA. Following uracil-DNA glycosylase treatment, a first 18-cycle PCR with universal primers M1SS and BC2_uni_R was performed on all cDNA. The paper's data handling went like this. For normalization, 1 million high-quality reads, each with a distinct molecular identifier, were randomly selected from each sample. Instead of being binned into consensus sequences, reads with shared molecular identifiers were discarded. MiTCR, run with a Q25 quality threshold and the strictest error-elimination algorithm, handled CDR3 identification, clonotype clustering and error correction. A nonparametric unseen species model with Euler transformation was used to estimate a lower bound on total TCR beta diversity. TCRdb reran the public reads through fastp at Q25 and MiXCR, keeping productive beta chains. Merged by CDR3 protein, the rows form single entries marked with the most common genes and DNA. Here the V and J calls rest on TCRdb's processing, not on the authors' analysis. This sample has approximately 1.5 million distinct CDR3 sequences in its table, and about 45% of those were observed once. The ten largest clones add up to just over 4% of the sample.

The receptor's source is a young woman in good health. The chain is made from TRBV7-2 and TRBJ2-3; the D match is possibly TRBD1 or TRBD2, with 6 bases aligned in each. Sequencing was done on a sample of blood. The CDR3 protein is CTSSLPFWGDTADTQYF. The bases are TGTACCAGCAGCCTCCCTTTTTGGGGGGACACTGCAGATACGCAGTATTTT.